This T cell receptor beta chain was identified in a study of control samples from healthy donors and cancer patients. The CDR3 spans 13 residues. The J segment lost 10 bases and the V segment lost 0 bases, leaving 4 bases of the junction unmatched. From germline, CDR1 is SGHNT and CDR2 YYREEE (reference sequence). Here immunoSEQ multiplex PCR was the method, and the copy in TCRdb shows in-frame clones only, minus some. The sample holds about 86,000 clones, 70% to 90% seen once. This TCR came from a woman in her forties or fifties with colorectal cancer. The gene calls are TRBV5-4 and TRBJ2-1; 7 bases align to TRBD2. The sample was PBMCs. This CDR3 reads CASSLDGGDEQFF. CDR3 DNA: TGTGCCAGCAGCTTGGATGGGGGGGACGAGCAGTTCTTC.